This TCR delta chain was documented in a study of gamma-delta chains in newborns, infants, children. Study-wide background: Polyclonal expansion of innate γδ T cells after birth follows microbial exposure.

The CDR3 spans 17 residues. Germline V gives CDR1 GEAIGNYY, CDR2 EKD. The trim removed 7 bases at V and 3 bases at J, leaving 16 bases unmatched. TCRdb re-processed the reads via CATT. Of around 950 delta-chain clones listed, approximately 0.8% are singletons. For this clone: A far larger clone lies a single base away; this is likely a read error. The same CDR3 is also encoded by other DNA sequences in this sample.

What was sequenced was blood. This sequence originates from a child in good health. The chain employs TRDV2 and TRDJ1, with TRDD3 matching 10 bases. CDR3 in amino acids: CACDGMGDTVGSDKLIF. Here the CDR3 DNA reads TGTGCCTGCGACGGGATGGGGGATACTGTAGGCTCCGATAAACTCATCTTT.